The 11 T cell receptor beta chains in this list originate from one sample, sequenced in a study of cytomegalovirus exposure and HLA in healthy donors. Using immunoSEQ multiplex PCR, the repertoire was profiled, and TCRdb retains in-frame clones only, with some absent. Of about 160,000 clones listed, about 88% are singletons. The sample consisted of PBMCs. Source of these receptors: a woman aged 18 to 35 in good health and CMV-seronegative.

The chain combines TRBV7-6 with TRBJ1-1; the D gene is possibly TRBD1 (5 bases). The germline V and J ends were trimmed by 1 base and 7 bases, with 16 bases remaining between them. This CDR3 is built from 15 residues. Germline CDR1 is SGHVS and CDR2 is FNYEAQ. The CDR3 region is CASSLGGEGLDEAFF. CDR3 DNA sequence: TGTGCCAGCAGCTTAGGGGGGGAGGGGCTGGATGAAGCTTTCTTT.

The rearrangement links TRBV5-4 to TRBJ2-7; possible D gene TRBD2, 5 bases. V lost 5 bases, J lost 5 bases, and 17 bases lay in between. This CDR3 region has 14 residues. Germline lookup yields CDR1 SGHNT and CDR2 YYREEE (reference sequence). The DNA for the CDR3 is TGTGCCAGCAGTTATCTCGGGGAAGAGGACGAGCAGTACTTC. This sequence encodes CASSYLGEEDEQYF.

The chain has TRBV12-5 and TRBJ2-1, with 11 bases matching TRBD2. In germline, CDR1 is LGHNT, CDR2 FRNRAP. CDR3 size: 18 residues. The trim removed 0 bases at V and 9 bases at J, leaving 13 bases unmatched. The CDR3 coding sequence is TGTGCTAGTGGTTTGGTACTCCTAGCGGGGGGCCGCCAAATTGAGCAGTTCTTC. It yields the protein CASGLVLLAGGRQIEQFF.

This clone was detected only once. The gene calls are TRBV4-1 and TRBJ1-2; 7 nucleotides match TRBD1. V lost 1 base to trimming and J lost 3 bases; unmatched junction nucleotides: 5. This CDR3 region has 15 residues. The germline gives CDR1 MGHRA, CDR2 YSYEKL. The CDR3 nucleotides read TGCGCCAGCAGCCAAGTGATCAGGGGGGACTATGGCTACACCTTC. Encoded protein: CASSQVIRGDYGYTF.

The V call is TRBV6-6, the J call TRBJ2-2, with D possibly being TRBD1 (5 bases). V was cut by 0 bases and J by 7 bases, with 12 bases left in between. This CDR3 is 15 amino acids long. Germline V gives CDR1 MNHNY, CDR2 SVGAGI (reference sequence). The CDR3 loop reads CASSYSTDANGELFF. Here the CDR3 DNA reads TGTGCCAGCAGTTACTCGACAGATGCCAACGGGGAGCTGTTTTTT.

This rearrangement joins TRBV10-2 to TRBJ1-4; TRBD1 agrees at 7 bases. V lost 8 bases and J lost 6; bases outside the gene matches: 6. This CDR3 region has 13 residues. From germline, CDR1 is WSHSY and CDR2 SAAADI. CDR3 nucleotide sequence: TGCGCCAGCTCCACGACAGGGCATGAAAAACTGTTTTTT. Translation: CASSTTGHEKLFF.

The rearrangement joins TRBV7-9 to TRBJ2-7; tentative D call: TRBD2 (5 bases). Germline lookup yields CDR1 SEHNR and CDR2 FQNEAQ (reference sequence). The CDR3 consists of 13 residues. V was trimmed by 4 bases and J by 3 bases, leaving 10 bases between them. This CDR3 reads CASSSRTGYEQYF. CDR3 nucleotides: TGTGCCAGCAGCTCCCGGACTGGCTACGAGCAGTACTTC.

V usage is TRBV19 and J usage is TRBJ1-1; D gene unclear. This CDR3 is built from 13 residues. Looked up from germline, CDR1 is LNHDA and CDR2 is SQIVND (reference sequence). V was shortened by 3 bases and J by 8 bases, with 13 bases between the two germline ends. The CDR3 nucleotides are TGTGCCAGTAGTATTGTTTCCAGGCCAGAAGCTTTCTTT. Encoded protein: CASSIVSRPEAFF.

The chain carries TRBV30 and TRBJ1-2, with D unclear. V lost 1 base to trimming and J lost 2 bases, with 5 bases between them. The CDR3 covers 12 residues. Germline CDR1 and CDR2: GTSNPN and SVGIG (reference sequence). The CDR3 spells CAWSALNYGYTF. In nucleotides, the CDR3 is TGTGCCTGGAGTGCTCTAAACTATGGCTACACCTTC. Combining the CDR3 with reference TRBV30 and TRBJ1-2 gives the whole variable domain SQTIHQWPATLVQPVGSPLSLECTVEGTSNPNLYWYRQAAGRGLQLLFYSVGIGQISSEVPQNLSASRPQDRQFILSSKKLLLSDSGFYLCAWSALNYGYTFGSGTRLTVV.

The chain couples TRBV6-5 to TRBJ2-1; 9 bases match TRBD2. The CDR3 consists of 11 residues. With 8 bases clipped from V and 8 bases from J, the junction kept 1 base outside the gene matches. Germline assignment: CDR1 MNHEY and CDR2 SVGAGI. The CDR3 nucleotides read TGTGCCAGCGCGGGAGGGCATGAGCAGTTCTTC. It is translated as CASAGGHEQFF.

The CDR3 bases are TGTGCCAGCAGCCAAGACGGGACTCCACCGGGGGCTTTCTTT. Translating it yields CASSQDGTPPGAFF. This rearrangement joins TRBV14 to TRBJ1-1, with D perhaps TRBD1 (5 bases). The V end lost 0 bases, the J end lost 11 bases, and 16 bases lay between the germline ends. Per germline, CDR1 SGHDN and CDR2 FVKESK. The CDR3 is made up of 14 amino acids.